A selection of T cell receptor beta chains follows, all from one sample in a study of blood T cell repertoires in COVID-19. Profiling relied on immunoSEQ multiplex PCR, and the TCRdb table lists in-frame clones only, not all of them. The sample holds 310,000 or so clones, 88% seen once. The sequenced sample consisted of peripheral blood. The source of these receptors is a woman in her forties or fifties with active or convalescent COVID-19. Both conserved end residues are part of each CDR3. D genes are given only for firm matches. Only part of the rows carry a size: once, few, many, or a class if the clone is expanded.

>-|TRBV29-1|15|TRBJ2-3|-
CSVEDRGKGTDTQYF
TGCAGCGTTGAAGACAGGGGAAAGGGCACAGATACGCAGTATTTT
>TRBD1|TRBV25-1|18|TRBJ1-4|-
CASSDPPFIGTENEKLFF
TGTGCCAGCAGTGATCCCCCTTTTATAGGGACAGAGAATGAAAAACTGTTTTTT
>TRBD2|TRBV7-9|16|TRBJ2-1|-
CASSSKRGREYNEQFF
TGTGCCAGCAGCTCTAAGCGCGGGAGGGAGTACAATGAGCAGTTCTTC
>TRBD1|TRBV4-3|15|TRBJ1-6|-
CASSPGQGGSSPLHF
TGCGCCAGCAGCCCGGGACAGGGTGGGAGTTCACCCCTCCACTTT
>TRBD2|TRBV27|17|TRBJ2-1|-
CASSPLFSGSSYNEQFF
TGTGCCAGCAGTCCCCTTTTCAGCGGGAGCTCCTACAATGAGCAGTTCTTC
>-|TRBV6-2/TRBV6-3|14|TRBJ2-3|-
CASSFSRVADTQYF
TGTGCCAGCAGTTTCTCCAGGGTGGCAGATACGCAGTATTTT
>TRBD2|TRBV5-4|15|TRBJ2-7|-
CASSLDYGGSYEQYF
TGTGCCAGCAGCTTGGATTACGGGGGGAGCTACGAGCAGTACTTC
>-|TRBV29-1|12|TRBJ1-1|few
CSAKGGDTEAFF
TGCAGCGCTAAAGGAGGGGACACTGAAGCTTTCTTT
>-|TRBV18|15|TRBJ1-5|few
CASSPLGEGIQPQHF
TGTGCCAGCTCACCCCTGGGGGAGGGGATTCAGCCCCAGCATTTT
>TRBD2|TRBV11-2|17|TRBJ2-6|-
CASSLLAGASGANVLTF
TGTGCCAGCAGCTTACTAGCGGGAGCTTCTGGGGCCAACGTCCTGACTTTC
>TRBD1|TRBV29-1|13|TRBJ2-3|-
CSVDVTGGDTQYF
TGCAGCGTTGACGTGACAGGGGGAGATACGCAGTATTTT
>-|TRBV24-1|12|TRBJ2-3|-
CATSDDRDTQYF
TGTGCCACCAGTGATGACAGAGATACGCAGTATTTT
>-|TRBV19|14|TRBJ2-1|-
CASNDRGSFNEQFF
TGTGCCAGTAATGATCGAGGCTCGTTTAATGAGCAGTTCTTC
>TRBD1|TRBV5-4|15|TRBJ1-2|-
CASSLGQGASYGYTF
TGTGCCAGCAGCTTGGGGCAGGGGGCTTCCTATGGCTACACCTTC
>TRBD2|TRBV5-4|15|TRBJ2-3|-
CASSRTSGSTDTQYF
TGTGCCAGCAGCCGGACTAGCGGAAGCACAGATACGCAGTATTTT
>-|TRBV28|15|TRBJ1-4|-
CASSLFRTANEKLFF
TGTGCCAGCAGTTTATTCCGGACAGCTAATGAAAAACTGTTTTTT
>TRBD1|TRBV28|15|TRBJ1-6|-
CASSLRDREDSPLHF
TGTGCCAGCAGTTTAAGGGACAGGGAGGATTCACCCCTCCACTTT
>-|TRBV27|15|TRBJ1-6|once
CASSLAGPGNSPLHF
TGTGCCAGCAGTTTGGCGGGGCCGGGGAATTCACCCCTCCACTTT
>TRBD2|TRBV5-6|19|TRBJ2-3|-
CASSLPGLAGARGSDTQYF
TGTGCCAGCAGCCTACCGGGACTAGCGGGGGCCAGGGGTTCAGATACGCAGTATTTT
>-|TRBV30|15|TRBJ1-5|-
CAWSRSGARYQPQHF
TGTGCCTGGAGTAGGTCAGGGGCGCGGTATCAGCCCCAGCATTTT
>TRBD2|TRBV6-2/TRBV6-3|16|TRBJ2-5|-
CASSYYLADKQETQYF
TGTGCCAGCAGTTATTATCTAGCGGACAAACAAGAGACCCAGTACTTC
>-|TRBV20-1|11|TRBJ1-1|-
CSASVRGEAFF
TGCAGTGCTAGTGTTCGGGGTGAAGCTTTCTTT
>-|TRBV13|15|TRBJ1-3|-
CASSDSQISGNTIYF
TGTGCCAGTAGCGACAGCCAGATCTCTGGAAACACCATATATTTT
>TRBD1|TRBV2|17|TRBJ2-2|-
CASSTGGQGAPDGELFF
TGTGCCAGCAGCACCGGGGGACAGGGGGCGCCGGACGGGGAGCTGTTTTTT
>TRBD2|TRBV2|17|TRBJ2-3|-
CASSVPRGGLLLDTQYF
TGTGCCAGCAGCGTTCCACGGGGGGGCCTTTTGCTAGATACGCAGTATTTT
>TRBD2|TRBV28|17|TRBJ2-5|-
CASSSGTSGRRQETQYF
TGTGCCAGCAGCTCCGGGACTAGCGGGAGGAGACAAGAGACCCAGTACTTC
>TRBD1|TRBV5-1|14|TRBJ1-3|-
CASRVTGAGNTIYF
TGCGCCAGCAGAGTGACAGGGGCTGGAAACACCATATATTTT
>-|TRBV6-5|13|TRBJ2-7|-
CASSRLGDYEQYF
TGTGCCAGCAGCAGGCTGGGAGACTACGAGCAGTACTTC
>-|TRBV7-6|15|TRBJ1-4|-
CASSLTQDANEKLFF
TGTGCCAGCAGCTTAACACAGGACGCTAATGAAAAACTGTTTTTT
>TRBD1|TRBV7-2|14|TRBJ1-5|few
CASSPGTGNQPQHF
TGTGCCAGCAGCCCCGGGACAGGGAATCAGCCCCAGCATTTT
>TRBD1|TRBV6-1|17|TRBJ1-1|-
CASSGAGTGTRSTEAFF
TGTGCCAGCAGTGGGGCCGGGACAGGAACCCGGAGCACTGAAGCTTTCTTT
>-|TRBV9|14|TRBJ1-4|-
CASSVSGMNEKLFF
TGTGCCAGCAGCGTAAGCGGAATGAATGAAAAACTGTTTTTT
>-|TRBV5-1|15|TRBJ2-5|-
CASSSTRQVLETQYF
TGCGCCAGCAGCTCCACGCGACAGGTATTGGAGACCCAGTACTTC
>-|TRBV4-3|14|TRBJ2-3|-
CASSQELTTDTQYF
TGCGCCAGCAGCCAAGAACTCACCACAGATACGCAGTATTTT
>-|TRBV4-3|13|TRBJ1-1|-
CASSQAPGTEAFF
TGCGCCAGCAGCCAAGCCCCCGGCACTGAAGCTTTCTTT
>-|TRBV4-1|15|TRBJ1-1|-
CASSRGTARNTEAFF
TGCGCCAGCAGCCGCGGGACCGCTAGGAACACTGAAGCTTTCTTT
>-|TRBV6-2/TRBV6-3|15|TRBJ1-3|-
CASSYSLISGNTIYF
TGTGCCAGCAGTTACTCTCTTATCTCTGGAAACACCATATATTTT
>-|TRBV28|16|TRBJ2-2|-
CASRPRDKANTGELFF
TGTGCCAGCAGGCCCCGGGACAAAGCGAACACCGGGGAGCTGTTTTTT
>-|TRBV5-1|13|TRBJ1-1|-
CASSHPGATEAFF
TGCGCCAGCAGCCATCCAGGGGCCACTGAAGCTTTCTTT
>TRBD1|TRBV27|16|TRBJ2-1|-
CASSLWGLDRLNEQFF
TGTGCCAGCAGTTTATGGGGATTGGACAGGTTAAATGAGCAGTTCTTC
>-|TRBV5-5|14|TRBJ1-1|-
CASSFREWGTEAFF
TGTGCCAGCAGCTTCAGGGAATGGGGCACTGAAGCTTTCTTT
>TRBD1|TRBV5-1|15|TRBJ1-6|-
CASSLVETGDSPLHF
TGCGCCAGCAGCTTGGTAGAGACAGGGGATTCACCCCTCCACTTT
>-|TRBV28|14|TRBJ1-1|-
CASTPPSRGTEAFF
TGTGCCAGCACCCCCCCCTCCAGGGGCACTGAAGCTTTCTTT
>TRBD1|TRBV2|13|TRBJ2-7|-
CASSVDRVDEQYF
TGTGCCAGCAGTGTTGACAGGGTGGACGAGCAGTACTTC
>-|TRBV30|12|TRBJ2-1|-
CAWSRLANEQFF
TGTGCCTGGAGTCGGCTAGCTAATGAGCAGTTCTTC
>TRBD2|TRBV12-5|15|TRBJ2-7|-
CASGLGAGGGYEQYF
TGTGCTAGTGGTTTGGGAGCGGGGGGCGGATACGAGCAGTACTTC
>-|TRBV15|14|TRBJ1-4|-
CATSRLLTGEKLFF
TGTGCCACCAGCAGACTGCTGACTGGGGAAAAACTGTTTTTT
>-|TRBV19|12|TRBJ2-1|-
CARPHKSHEQFF
TGTGCCAGACCACATAAATCTCATGAGCAGTTCTTC
>TRBD1|TRBV5-6|14|TRBJ2-2|-
CASSFGTATGELFF
TGTGCCAGCAGCTTTGGGACAGCCACCGGGGAGCTGTTTTTT